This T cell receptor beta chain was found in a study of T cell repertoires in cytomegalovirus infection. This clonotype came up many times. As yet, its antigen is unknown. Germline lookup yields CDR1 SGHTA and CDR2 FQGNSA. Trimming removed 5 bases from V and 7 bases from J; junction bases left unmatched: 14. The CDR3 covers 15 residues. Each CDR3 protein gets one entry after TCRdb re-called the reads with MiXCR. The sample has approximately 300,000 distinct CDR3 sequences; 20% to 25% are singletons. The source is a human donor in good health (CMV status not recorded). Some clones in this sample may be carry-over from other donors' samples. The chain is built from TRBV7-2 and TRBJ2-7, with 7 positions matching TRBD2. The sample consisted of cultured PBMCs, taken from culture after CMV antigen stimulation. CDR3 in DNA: TGTGCCAGCAGCCCCGAATGGGGCGGGAGCGGGGAGCAGTACTTC. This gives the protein CASSPEWGGSGEQYF.